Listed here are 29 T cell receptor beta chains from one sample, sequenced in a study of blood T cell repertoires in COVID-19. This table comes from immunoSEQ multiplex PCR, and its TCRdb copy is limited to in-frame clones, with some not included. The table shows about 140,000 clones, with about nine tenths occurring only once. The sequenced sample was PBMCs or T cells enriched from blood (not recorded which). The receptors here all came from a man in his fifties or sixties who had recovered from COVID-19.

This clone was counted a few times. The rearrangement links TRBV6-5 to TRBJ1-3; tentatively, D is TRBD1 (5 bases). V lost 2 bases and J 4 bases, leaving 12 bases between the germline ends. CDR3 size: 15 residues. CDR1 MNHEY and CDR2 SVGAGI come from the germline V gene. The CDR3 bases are TGTGCCAGCAGTTACGGTCAGGGCTCAGGAAACACCATATATTTT. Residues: CASSYGQGSGNTIYF.

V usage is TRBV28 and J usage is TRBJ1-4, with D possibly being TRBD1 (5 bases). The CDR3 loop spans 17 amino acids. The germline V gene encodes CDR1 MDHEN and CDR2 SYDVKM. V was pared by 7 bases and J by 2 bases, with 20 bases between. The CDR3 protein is CASTPNQGFATNEKLFF. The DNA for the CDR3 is TGTGCCAGCACCCCCAACCAGGGTTTTGCGACTAATGAAAAACTGTTTTTT.

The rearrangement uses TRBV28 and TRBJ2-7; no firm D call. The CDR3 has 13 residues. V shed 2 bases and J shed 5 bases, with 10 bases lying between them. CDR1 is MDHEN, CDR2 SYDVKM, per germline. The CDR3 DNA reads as TGTGCCAGCAGTTTAGCAGTAACCCACGAGCAGTACTTC. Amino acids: CASSLAVTHEQYF.

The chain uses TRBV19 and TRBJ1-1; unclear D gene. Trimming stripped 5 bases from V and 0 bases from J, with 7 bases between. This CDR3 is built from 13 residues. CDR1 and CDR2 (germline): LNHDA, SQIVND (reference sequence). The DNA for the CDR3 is TGTGCCAGTAGTGCGACATTGAACACTGAAGCTTTCTTT. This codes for CASSATLNTEAFF.

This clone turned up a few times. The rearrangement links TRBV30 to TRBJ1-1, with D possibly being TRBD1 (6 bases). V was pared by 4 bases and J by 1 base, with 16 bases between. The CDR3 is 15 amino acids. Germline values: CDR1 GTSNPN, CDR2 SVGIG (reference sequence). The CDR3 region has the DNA TGTGCCTGGATGGGTCTTCGGGGGGCGAACACTGAAGCTTTCTTT. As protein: CAWMGLRGANTEAFF.

This CDR3 is CASSSHGTGGDYGYTF. The CDR3 region has the DNA TGTGCCAGCAGTTCTCACGGGACAGGGGGTGACTATGGCTACACCTTC. J is TRBJ1-2 and V is TRBV28, with 11 bases lining up with TRBD1. Germline assignment: CDR1 MDHEN and CDR2 SYDVKM. The V and J ends lost 4 bases and 3 bases, in that order; junction bases with no gene match: 7. The CDR3 consists of 16 residues.

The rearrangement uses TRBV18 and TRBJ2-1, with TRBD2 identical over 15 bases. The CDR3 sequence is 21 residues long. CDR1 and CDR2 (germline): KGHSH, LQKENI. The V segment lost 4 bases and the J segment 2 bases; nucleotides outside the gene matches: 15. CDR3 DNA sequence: TGTGCCAGCTCACGTACCCAATCGGGGGGACTAGCGGGAGGTCCCTACAATGAGCAGTTCTTC. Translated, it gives CASSRTQSGGLAGGPYNEQFF.

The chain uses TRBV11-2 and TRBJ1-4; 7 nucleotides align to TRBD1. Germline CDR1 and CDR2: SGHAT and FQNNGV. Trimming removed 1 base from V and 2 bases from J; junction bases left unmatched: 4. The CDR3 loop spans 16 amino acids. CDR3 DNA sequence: TGTGCCAGCAGCTTAGTCCGGGGACAGACTAATGAAAAACTGTTTTTT. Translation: CASSLVRGQTNEKLFF. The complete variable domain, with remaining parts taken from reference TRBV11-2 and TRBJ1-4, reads EAGVAQSPRYKIIEKRQSVAFWCNPISGHATLYWYQQILGQGPKLLIQFQNNGVVDDSQLPKDRFSAERLKGVDSTLKIQPAKLEDSAVYLCASSLVRGQTNEKLFFGSGTQLSVL.

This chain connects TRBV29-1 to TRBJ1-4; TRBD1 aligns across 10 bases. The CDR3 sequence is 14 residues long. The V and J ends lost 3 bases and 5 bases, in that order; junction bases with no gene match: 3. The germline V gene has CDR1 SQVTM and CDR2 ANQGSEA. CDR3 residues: CSVEGTGVNEKLFF. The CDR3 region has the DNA TGCAGCGTTGAGGGGACAGGGGTAAATGAAAAACTGTTTTTT.

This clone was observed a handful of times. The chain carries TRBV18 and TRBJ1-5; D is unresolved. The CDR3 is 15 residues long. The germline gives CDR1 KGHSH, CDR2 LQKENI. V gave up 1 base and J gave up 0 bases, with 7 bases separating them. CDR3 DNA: TGTGCCAGCTCACCACAGGGAGTTAGCAATCAGCCCCAGCATTTT. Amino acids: CASSPQGVSNQPQHF.

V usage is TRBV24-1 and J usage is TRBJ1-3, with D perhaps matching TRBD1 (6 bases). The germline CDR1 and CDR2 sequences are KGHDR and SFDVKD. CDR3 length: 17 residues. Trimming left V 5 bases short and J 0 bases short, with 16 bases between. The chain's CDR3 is CATSVLRQAYSGNTIYF. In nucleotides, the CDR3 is TGTGCCACCAGTGTCTTGAGACAGGCGTACTCTGGAAACACCATATATTTT.

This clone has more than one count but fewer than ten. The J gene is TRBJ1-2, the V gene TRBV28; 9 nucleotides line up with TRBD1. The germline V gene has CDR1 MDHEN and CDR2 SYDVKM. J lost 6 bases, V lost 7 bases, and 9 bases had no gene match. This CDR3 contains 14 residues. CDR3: CASIRGGTGNGYTF. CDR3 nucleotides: TGTGCCAGCATTCGAGGGGGGACAGGGAATGGCTACACCTTC.

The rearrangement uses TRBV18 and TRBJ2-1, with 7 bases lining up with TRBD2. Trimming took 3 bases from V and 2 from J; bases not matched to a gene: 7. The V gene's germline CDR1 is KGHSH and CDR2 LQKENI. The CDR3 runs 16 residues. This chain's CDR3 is CASSPGAGVTYNEQFF. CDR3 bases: TGTGCCAGCTCACCTGGTGCGGGGGTCACCTACAATGAGCAGTTCTTC.

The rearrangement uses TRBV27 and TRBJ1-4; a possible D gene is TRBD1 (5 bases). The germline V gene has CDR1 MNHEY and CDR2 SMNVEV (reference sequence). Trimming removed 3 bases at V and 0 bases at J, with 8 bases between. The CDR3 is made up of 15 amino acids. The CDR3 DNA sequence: TGTGCCAGCAGTTTGGCGACAGCAACTAATGAAAAACTGTTTTTT. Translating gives CASSLATATNEKLFF.

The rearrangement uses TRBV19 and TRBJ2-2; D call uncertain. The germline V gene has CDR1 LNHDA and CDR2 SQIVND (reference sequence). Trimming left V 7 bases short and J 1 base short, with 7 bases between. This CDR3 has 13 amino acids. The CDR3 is CASNVLNTGELFF. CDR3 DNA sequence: TGTGCCAGTAACGTACTGAACACCGGGGAGCTGTTTTTT. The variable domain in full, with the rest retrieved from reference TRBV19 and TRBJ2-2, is DGGITQSPKYLFRKEGQNVTLSCEQNLNHDAMYWYRQDPGQGLRLIYYSQIVNDFQKGDIAEGYSVSREKKESFPLTVTSAQKNPTAFYLCASNVLNTGELFFGEGSRLTVL.

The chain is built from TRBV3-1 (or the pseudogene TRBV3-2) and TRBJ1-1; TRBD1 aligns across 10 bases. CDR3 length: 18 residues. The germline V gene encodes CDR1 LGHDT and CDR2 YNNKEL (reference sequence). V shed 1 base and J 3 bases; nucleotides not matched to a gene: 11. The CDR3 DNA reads TGTGCCAGCAGCCAAGGACCGGGACAGGGGAATTTGGACACTGAAGCTTTCTTT. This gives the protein CASSQGPGQGNLDTEAFF.

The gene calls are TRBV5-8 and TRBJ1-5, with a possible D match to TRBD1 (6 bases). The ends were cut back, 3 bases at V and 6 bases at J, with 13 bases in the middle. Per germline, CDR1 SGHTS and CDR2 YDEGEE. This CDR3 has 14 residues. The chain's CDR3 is CASSSEGGRQPQHF. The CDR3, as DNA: TGTGCCAGCAGCTCTGAGGGGGGGCGTCAGCCCCAGCATTTT. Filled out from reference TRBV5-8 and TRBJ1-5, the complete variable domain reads EAGVTQSPTHLIKTRGQQATLRCSPISGHTSVYWYQQALGLGLQFLLWYDEGEERNRGNFPPRFSGRQFPNYSSELNVNALELEDSALYLCASSSEGGRQPQHFGDGTRLSIL.

CDR3 sequence: CASSFKTSLTSYEQYF. The CDR3, as DNA: TGTGCCAGCAGTTTCAAGACTAGTCTTACCTCCTACGAGCAGTACTTC. The gene calls are TRBV7-2 and TRBJ2-7, with a tentative D call TRBD2 (6 bases). Germline CDR1 SGHTA, CDR2 FQGNSA. The CDR3 consists of 16 residues. V dropped 6 bases and J dropped 0 bases, with 18 bases sitting between them.

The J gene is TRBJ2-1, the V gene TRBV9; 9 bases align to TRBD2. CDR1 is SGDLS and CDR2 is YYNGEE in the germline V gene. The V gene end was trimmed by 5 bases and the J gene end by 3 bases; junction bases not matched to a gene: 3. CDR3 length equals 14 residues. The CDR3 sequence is CASSLAGLYNEQFF. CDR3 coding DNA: TGTGCCAGCAGTCTAGCGGGGCTCTACAATGAGCAGTTCTTC.

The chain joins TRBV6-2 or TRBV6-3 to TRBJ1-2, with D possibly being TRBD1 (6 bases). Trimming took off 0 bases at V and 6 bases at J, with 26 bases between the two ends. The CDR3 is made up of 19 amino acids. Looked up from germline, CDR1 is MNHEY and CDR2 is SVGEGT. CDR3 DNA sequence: TGTGCCAGCAGTTACTCCTATCTCTCCGGGACACAGGATCGGGATGGCTACACCTTC. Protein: CASSYSYLSGTQDRDGYTF.

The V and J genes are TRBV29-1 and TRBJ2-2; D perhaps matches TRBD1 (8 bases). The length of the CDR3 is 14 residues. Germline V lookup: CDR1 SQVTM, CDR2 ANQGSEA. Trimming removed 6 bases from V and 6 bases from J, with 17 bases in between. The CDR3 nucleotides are TGCAGCGTCCGGACAGGGAGGGGAGCCGGGGAGCTGTTTTTT. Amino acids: CSVRTGRGAGELFF.

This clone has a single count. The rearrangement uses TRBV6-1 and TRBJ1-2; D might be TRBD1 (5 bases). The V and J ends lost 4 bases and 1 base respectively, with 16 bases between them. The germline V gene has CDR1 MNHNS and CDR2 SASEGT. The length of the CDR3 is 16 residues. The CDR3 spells CASSVNRDGGNYGYTF. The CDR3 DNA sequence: TGTGCCAGCAGTGTAAACCGGGACGGGGGTAACTATGGCTACACCTTC.

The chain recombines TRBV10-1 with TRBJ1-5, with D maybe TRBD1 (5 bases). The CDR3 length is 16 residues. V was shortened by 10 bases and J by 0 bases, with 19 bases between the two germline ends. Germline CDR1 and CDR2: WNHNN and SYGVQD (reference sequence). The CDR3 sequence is CATRHPETDSNQPQHF. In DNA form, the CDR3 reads TGCGCCACCCGACACCCCGAGACAGATAGCAATCAGCCCCAGCATTTT.

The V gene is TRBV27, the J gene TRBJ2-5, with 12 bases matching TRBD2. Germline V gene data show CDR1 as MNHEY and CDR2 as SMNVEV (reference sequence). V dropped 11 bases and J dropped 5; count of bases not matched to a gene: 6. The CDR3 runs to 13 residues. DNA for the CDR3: TGTGCCGTCGGACTAGCGGGGAGGGAGACCCAGTACTTC. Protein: CAVGLAGRETQYF.

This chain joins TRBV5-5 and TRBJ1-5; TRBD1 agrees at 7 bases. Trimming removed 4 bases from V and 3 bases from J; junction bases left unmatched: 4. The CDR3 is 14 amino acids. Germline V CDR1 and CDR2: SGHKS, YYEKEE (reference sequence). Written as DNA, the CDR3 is TGTGCCAGCAGCGGGGGGACAGTCAATCAGCCCCAGCATTTT. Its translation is CASSGGTVNQPQHF. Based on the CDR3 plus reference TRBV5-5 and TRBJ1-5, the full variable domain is DAGVTQSPTHLIKTRGQQVTLRCSPISGHKSVSWYQQVLGQGPQFIFQYYEKEERGRGNFPDRFSARQFPNYSSELNVNALLLGDSALYLCASSGGTVNQPQHFGDGTRLSIL.

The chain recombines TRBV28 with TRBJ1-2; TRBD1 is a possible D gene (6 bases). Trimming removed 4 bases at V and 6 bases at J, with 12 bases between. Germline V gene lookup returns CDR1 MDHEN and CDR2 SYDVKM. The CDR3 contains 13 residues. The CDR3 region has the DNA TGTGCCAGCAGTTCTGGGACACCGAATGGCTACACCTTC. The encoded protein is CASSSGTPNGYTF.

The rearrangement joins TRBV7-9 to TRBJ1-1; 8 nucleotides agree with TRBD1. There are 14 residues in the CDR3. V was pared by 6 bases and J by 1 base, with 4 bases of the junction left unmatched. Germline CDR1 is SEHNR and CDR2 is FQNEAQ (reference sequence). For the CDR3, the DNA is TGTGCCAGCAGTCCTCAGGGGGCGAACACTGAAGCTTTCTTT. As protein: CASSPQGANTEAFF.

CDR3 protein: CASTFGGQPQHF. The CDR3 nucleotides read TGTGCCAGCACCTTTGGAGGACAGCCCCAGCATTTT. The genes are TRBV28 and TRBJ1-5; D uncertain. Germline-derived CDR1 and CDR2 are MDHEN and SYDVKM. CDR3 length: 12 residues. V was clipped by 7 bases and J by 7 bases, with 11 bases between them.

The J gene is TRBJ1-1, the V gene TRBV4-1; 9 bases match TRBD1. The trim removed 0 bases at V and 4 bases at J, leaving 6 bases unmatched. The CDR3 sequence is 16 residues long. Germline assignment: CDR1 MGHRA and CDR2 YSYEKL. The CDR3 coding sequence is TGCGCCAGCAGCCAAGATGTCGGGACAGGGTTCACTGAAGCTTTCTTT. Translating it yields CASSQDVGTGFTEAFF.